This is a list of T cell receptor beta chains from one sample in a study of blood T cell repertoires in COVID-19. Profiling relied on immunoSEQ multiplex PCR, and the TCRdb table lists in-frame clones only, not all of them. This table holds tens of thousands of clones, around nine tenths found once. The sequenced material came from peripheral blood. These receptors came from a man aged 50-60 years with active COVID-19. CDR3s include the opening cysteine and the closing phenylalanine or tryptophan. D genes are given only for firm matches. Clone size is given for some rows only: seen once, a few or many times, or a class if the clone is expanded.

v_gene: TRBV6-2/TRBV6-3
j_gene: TRBJ1-2
d_gene: TRBD1
abundance: NA
CDR3aa: CASSQRTGLYGYTF

v_gene: TRBV2
j_gene: TRBJ1-2
d_gene: NA
abundance: once
CDR3aa: CASSDTGYGSGYTF

v_gene: TRBV9
j_gene: TRBJ2-1
d_gene: TRBD2
abundance: NA
CDR3aa: CASSVAGGPRNEQFF

v_gene: TRBV19
j_gene: TRBJ1-1
d_gene: TRBD1
abundance: NA
CDR3aa: CASSIQNRGRAFF

v_gene: TRBV5-1
j_gene: TRBJ1-3
d_gene: NA
abundance: NA
CDR3aa: CASSADSSGNTIYF

v_gene: TRBV9
j_gene: TRBJ2-7
d_gene: TRBD2
abundance: NA
CDR3aa: CASSVSSGTVYEQYF

v_gene: TRBV7-8
j_gene: TRBJ2-7
d_gene: TRBD2
abundance: NA
CDR3aa: CASSPGNSGRAYSYEQYF

v_gene: TRBV2
j_gene: TRBJ1-2
d_gene: NA
abundance: once
CDR3aa: CASSDRDIYGYTF

v_gene: TRBV7-2
j_gene: TRBJ2-2
d_gene: NA
abundance: NA
CDR3aa: CASSLSGPPGELFF

v_gene: TRBV19
j_gene: TRBJ2-7
d_gene: TRBD2
abundance: NA
CDR3aa: CASSIAGGASTYEQYF

v_gene: TRBV27
j_gene: TRBJ1-6
d_gene: NA
abundance: NA
CDR3aa: CASRKGQNSSPLHF

v_gene: TRBV9
j_gene: TRBJ2-2
d_gene: TRBD1
abundance: NA
CDR3aa: CASSVLQGTGELFF

v_gene: TRBV6-2/TRBV6-3
j_gene: TRBJ2-2
d_gene: NA
abundance: NA
CDR3aa: CASSPPRRRELFF

v_gene: TRBV5-1
j_gene: TRBJ1-1
d_gene: NA
abundance: NA
CDR3aa: CASSSGGSENTEAFF

v_gene: TRBV4-1
j_gene: TRBJ2-7
d_gene: NA
abundance: NA
CDR3aa: CASSQDPRSREQYF

v_gene: TRBV12-3/TRBV12-4
j_gene: TRBJ1-1
d_gene: NA
abundance: NA
CDR3aa: CASSLNSNTEAFF

v_gene: TRBV5-7
j_gene: TRBJ2-2
d_gene: TRBD2
abundance: once
CDR3aa: CASSCWTSGNTGELFF

v_gene: TRBV5-1
j_gene: TRBJ2-5
d_gene: TRBD1
abundance: NA
CDR3aa: CASSRTGYQETQYF

v_gene: TRBV27
j_gene: TRBJ1-2
d_gene: TRBD1
abundance: few
CDR3aa: CASSPLSPFFTGGHSYGYTF

v_gene: TRBV18
j_gene: TRBJ1-1
d_gene: TRBD1
abundance: NA
CDR3aa: CASSPLTGDTEAFF

v_gene: TRBV27
j_gene: TRBJ2-4
d_gene: TRBD2
abundance: NA
CDR3aa: CASRMAGVAKNIQYF

v_gene: TRBV14
j_gene: TRBJ2-3
d_gene: NA
abundance: NA
CDR3aa: CASSQALGTDTQYF

v_gene: TRBV29-1
j_gene: TRBJ2-7
d_gene: TRBD1
abundance: NA
CDR3aa: CSVGGQGVGNEQYF

v_gene: TRBV5-1
j_gene: TRBJ1-1
d_gene: NA
abundance: NA
CDR3aa: CASSSVTPNTEAFF

v_gene: TRBV5-1
j_gene: TRBJ2-2
d_gene: NA
abundance: NA
CDR3aa: CASSLGGVNLAGELFF

v_gene: TRBV28
j_gene: TRBJ2-1
d_gene: TRBD2
abundance: NA
CDR3aa: CASSPPITSGIGEQFF

v_gene: TRBV19
j_gene: TRBJ2-2
d_gene: TRBD2
abundance: NA
CDR3aa: CASSQRGLAGGTGELFF

v_gene: TRBV7-6
j_gene: TRBJ1-1
d_gene: TRBD1
abundance: NA
CDR3aa: CASSFTGTGGGVGEAFF

v_gene: TRBV10-3
j_gene: TRBJ2-7
d_gene: NA
abundance: NA
CDR3aa: CAINNLGEQYF

v_gene: TRBV2
j_gene: TRBJ2-1
d_gene: NA
abundance: NA
CDR3aa: CASMAVDNEQFF

v_gene: TRBV28
j_gene: TRBJ1-1
d_gene: NA
abundance: NA
CDR3aa: CASSLSQNTEAFF

v_gene: TRBV28
j_gene: TRBJ1-3
d_gene: NA
abundance: NA
CDR3aa: CASSYYGSTSGNTIYF

v_gene: TRBV19
j_gene: TRBJ2-7
d_gene: TRBD1
abundance: NA
CDR3aa: CASSIGGQGGHEQYF

v_gene: TRBV28
j_gene: TRBJ1-5
d_gene: NA
abundance: NA
CDR3aa: CASQFTTDPDQPQHF

v_gene: TRBV6-2/TRBV6-3
j_gene: TRBJ1-2
d_gene: NA
abundance: NA
CDR3aa: CASSHRPGGSQNYGYTF

v_gene: TRBV4-3
j_gene: TRBJ2-1
d_gene: TRBD2
abundance: NA
CDR3aa: CASSPTQTSGSYNEQFF

v_gene: TRBV19
j_gene: TRBJ1-5
d_gene: NA
abundance: few
CDR3aa: CASSPEGYSNQPQHF

v_gene: TRBV28
j_gene: TRBJ2-6
d_gene: NA
abundance: once
CDR3aa: CASSIKPTRVYGANVLTF

v_gene: TRBV5-4
j_gene: TRBJ1-1
d_gene: NA
abundance: NA
CDR3aa: CASSRYDTPRGEAFF

v_gene: TRBV5-1
j_gene: TRBJ2-1
d_gene: NA
abundance: NA
CDR3aa: CASSQDTSYNEQFF

v_gene: TRBV5-4
j_gene: TRBJ2-5
d_gene: TRBD2
abundance: once
CDR3aa: CASSSTSGRSRQETQYF

v_gene: TRBV19
j_gene: TRBJ1-2
d_gene: NA
abundance: NA
CDR3aa: CASSIRGWGYTF

v_gene: TRBV24-1
j_gene: TRBJ2-3
d_gene: TRBD2
abundance: NA
CDR3aa: CATRGLAGDTQYF